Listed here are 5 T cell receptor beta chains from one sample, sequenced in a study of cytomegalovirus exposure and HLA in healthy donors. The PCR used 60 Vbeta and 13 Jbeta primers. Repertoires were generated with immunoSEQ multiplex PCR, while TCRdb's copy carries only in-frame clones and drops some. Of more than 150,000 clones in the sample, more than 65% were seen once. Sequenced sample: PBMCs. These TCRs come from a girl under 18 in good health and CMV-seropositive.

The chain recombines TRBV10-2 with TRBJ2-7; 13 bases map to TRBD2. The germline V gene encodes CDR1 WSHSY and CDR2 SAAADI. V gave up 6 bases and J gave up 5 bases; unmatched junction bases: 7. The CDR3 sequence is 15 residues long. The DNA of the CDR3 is TGCGCCAGCAGAAGGACTAGCGGGGGAGGGCACGAGCAGTACTTC. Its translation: CASRRTSGGGHEQYF.

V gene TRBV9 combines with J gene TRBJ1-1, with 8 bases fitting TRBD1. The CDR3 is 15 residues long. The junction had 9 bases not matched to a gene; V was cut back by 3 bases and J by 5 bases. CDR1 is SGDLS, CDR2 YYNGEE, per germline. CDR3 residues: CASSADGQGGTEAFF. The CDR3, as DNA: TGTGCCAGCAGCGCCGACGGACAGGGCGGAACTGAAGCTTTCTTT.

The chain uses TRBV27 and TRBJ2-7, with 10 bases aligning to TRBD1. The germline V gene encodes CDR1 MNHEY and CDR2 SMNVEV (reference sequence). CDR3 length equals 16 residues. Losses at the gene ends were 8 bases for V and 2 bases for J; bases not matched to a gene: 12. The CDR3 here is CASFIFVGQGAYEQYF. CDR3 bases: TGTGCCAGCTTTATATTTGTCGGACAGGGGGCCTACGAGCAGTACTTC.

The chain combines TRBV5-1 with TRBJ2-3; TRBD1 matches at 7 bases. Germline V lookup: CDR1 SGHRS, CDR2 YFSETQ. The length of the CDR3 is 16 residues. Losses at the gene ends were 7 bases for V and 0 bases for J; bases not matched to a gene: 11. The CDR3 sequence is CASSPTGEFSTDTQYF. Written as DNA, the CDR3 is TGCGCCAGCTCACCTACAGGGGAGTTTAGCACAGATACGCAGTATTTT.

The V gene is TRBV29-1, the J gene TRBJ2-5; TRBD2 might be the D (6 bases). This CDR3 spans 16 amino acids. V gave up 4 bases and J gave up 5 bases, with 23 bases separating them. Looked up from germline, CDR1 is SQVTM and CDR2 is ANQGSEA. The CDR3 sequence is CSVGLGGVRALETQYF. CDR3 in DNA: TGCAGCGTTGGATTGGGGGGTGTAAGGGCCCTGGAGACCCAGTACTTC.